This record covers a single TCR beta chain. Its antigen is as yet unknown. The entry originates in a study of cytomegalovirus exposure and HLA in healthy donors. Study results and caveats: Apparent HLA restriction characterized most CMV-associated TCR beta chains in a later analysis. Indistinguishable V segments, including TRBV6-2 and TRBV6-3, were excluded. Diagnosis of cytomegalovirus status made by the classifier reportedly showed high specificity and sensitivity. The study recorded about 160 TCR beta chains that were cytomegalovirus-associated.

PCR employed 60 Vbeta and 13 Jbeta primers. The table came from immunoSEQ multiplex PCR; TCRdb's copy has only in-frame clones and leaves some out. The sample contains 40,000 to 55,000 clones, roughly 72% of which appear only once. After removal of 3 bases from V and 1 base from J, the junction contained 4 bases not matched to a gene. The CDR3 extends over 15 amino acids. The germline gives CDR1 SQVTM, CDR2 ANQGSEA. Input material: PBMCs. The chain combines TRBV29-1 with TRBJ2-3; 10 nucleotides agree with TRBD2. The sequence derives from a woman in her 50s in good health and CMV-seronegative. CDR3 loop: CSVDGTSGGTDTQYF. DNA for the CDR3: TGCAGCGTTGACGGTACTAGCGGGGGCACAGATACGCAGTATTTT.